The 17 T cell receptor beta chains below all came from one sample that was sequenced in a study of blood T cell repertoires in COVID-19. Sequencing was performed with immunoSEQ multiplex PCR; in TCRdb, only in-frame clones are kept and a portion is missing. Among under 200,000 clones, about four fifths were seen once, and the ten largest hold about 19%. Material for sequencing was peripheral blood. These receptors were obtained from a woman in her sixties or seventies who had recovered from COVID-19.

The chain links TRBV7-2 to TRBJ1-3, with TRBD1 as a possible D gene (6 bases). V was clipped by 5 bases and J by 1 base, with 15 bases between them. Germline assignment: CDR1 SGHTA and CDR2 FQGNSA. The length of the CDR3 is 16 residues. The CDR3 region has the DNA TGTGCCAGCAGCCCCCAAGGGGGGGCGTCTGGAAACACCATATATTTT. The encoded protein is CASSPQGGASGNTIYF. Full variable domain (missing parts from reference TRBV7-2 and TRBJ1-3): GAGVSQSPSNKVTEKGKDVELRCDPISGHTALYWYRQSLGQGLEFLIYFQGNSAPDKSGLPSDRFSAERTGGSVSTLTIQRTQQEDSAVYLCASSPQGGASGNTIYFGEGSWLTVV.

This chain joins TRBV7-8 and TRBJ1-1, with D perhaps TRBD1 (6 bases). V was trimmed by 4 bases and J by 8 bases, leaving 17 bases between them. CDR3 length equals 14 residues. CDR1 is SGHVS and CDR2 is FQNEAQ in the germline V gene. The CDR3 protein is CASSSEEWQGEAFF. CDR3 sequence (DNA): TGTGCCAGCAGCTCAGAGGAGTGGCAGGGGGAAGCTTTCTTT.

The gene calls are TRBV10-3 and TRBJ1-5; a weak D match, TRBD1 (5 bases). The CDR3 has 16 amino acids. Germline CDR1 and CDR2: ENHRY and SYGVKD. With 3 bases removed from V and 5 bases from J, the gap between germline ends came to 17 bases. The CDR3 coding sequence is TGTGCCATCAGTGAACCGGGGGGGAAATCGGATCAGCCCCAGCATTTT. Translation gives CAISEPGGKSDQPQHF.

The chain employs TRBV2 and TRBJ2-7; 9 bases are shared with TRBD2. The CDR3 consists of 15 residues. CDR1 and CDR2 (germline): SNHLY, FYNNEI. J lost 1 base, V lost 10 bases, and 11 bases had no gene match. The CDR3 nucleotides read TGTGCCACCCCACGGGGACTAGCCGGGTCCTACGAGCAGTACTTC. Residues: CATPRGLAGSYEQYF. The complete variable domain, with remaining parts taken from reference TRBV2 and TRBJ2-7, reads EPEVTQTPSHQVTQMGQEVILRCVPISNHLYFYWYRQILGQKVEFLVSFYNNEISEKSEIFDDQFSVERPDGSNFTLKIRSTKLEDSAMYFCATPRGLAGSYEQYFGPGTRLTVT.

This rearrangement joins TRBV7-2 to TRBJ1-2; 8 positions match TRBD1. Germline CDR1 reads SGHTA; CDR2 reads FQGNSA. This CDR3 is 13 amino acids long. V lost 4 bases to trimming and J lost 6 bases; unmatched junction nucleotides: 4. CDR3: CASSSQGAHGYTF. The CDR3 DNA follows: TGTGCCAGCAGCTCCCAGGGGGCCCATGGCTACACCTTC.

The DNA for the CDR3 is TGTGCCAGCAGCCCCGGGGGGGGAGTCGGCGAGCAGTACTTC. Protein sequence: CASSPGGGVGEQYF. The chain links TRBV7-2 to TRBJ2-7, with 8 bases that match TRBD2. CDR1 is SGHTA, CDR2 FQGNSA, per germline. The CDR3 totals 14 residues. Unmatched junction bases numbered 9, after V lost 5 bases and J lost 6 bases. The full variable domain, with the rest looked up from reference TRBV7-2 and TRBJ2-7, is GAGVSQSPSNKVTEKGKDVELRCDPISGHTALYWYRQSLGQGLEFLIYFQGNSAPDKSGLPSDRFSAERTGGSVSTLTIQRTQQEDSAVYLCASSPGGGVGEQYFGPGTRLTVT.

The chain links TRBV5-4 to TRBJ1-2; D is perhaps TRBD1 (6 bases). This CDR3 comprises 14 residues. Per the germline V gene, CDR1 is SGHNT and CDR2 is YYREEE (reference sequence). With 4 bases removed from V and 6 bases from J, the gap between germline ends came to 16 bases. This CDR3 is CASSIDRTAHGYTF. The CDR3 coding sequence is TGTGCCAGCAGCATCGACAGGACCGCTCATGGCTACACCTTC.

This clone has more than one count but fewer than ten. The CDR3 loop is CASSQESRGLGNQPQHF. The DNA of the CDR3 is TGTGCCAGCAGCCAAGAGTCCAGGGGGCTTGGCAATCAGCCCCAGCATTTT. The rearrangement uses TRBV4-2 and TRBJ1-5; 8 positions match TRBD1. CDR1 and CDR2 from the germline V gene are LGHNA and YNFKEQ. This CDR3 has 17 amino acids. V was clipped by 0 bases and J by 2 bases; unmatched bases: 6.

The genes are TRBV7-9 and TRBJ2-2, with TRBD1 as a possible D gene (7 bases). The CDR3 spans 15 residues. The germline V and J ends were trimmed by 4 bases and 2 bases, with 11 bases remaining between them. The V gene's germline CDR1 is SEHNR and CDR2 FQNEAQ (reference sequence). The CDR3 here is CASSSRGANTGELFF. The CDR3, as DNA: TGTGCCAGCAGCTCCAGGGGGGCTAACACCGGGGAGCTGTTTTTT.

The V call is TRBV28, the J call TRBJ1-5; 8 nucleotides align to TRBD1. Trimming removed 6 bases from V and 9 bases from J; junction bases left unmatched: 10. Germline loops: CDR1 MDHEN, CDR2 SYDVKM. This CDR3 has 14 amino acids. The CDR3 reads CASSLDRGTGPQHF. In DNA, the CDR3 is TGTGCCAGCAGCCTCGACAGGGGCACAGGGCCCCAGCATTTT.

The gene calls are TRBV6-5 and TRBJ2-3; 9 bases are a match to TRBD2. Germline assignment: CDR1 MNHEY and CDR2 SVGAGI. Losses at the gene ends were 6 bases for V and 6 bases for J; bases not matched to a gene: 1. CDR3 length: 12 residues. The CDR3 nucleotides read TGTGCCAGCAGGCGGGAGGGGGATACGCAGTATTTT. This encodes CASRREGDTQYF.

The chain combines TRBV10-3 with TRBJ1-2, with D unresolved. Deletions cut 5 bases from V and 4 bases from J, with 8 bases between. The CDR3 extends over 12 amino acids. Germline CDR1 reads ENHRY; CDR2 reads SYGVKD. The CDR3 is CAISRGSYGYTF. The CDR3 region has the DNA TGTGCCATCAGTCGAGGGAGCTATGGCTACACCTTC.

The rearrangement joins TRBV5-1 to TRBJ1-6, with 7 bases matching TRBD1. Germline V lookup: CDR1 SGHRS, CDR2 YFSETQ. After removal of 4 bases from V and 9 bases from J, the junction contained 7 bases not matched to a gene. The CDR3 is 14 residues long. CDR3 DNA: TGCGCCAGCAGCCCCCGACAGGGTGGTTCACCCCTCCACTTT. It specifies CASSPRQGGSPLHF.

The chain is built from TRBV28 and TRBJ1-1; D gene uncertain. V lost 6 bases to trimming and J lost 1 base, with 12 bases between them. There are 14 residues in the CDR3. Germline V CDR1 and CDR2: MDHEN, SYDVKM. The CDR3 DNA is TGTGCCAGCAGATCCCTCCTCTGGAACACTGAAGCTTTCTTT. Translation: CASRSLLWNTEAFF. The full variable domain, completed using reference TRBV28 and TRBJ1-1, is DVKVTQSSRYLVKRTGEKVFLECVQDMDHENMFWYRQDPGLGLRLIYFSYDVKMKEKGDIPEGYSVSREKKERFSLILESASTNQTSMYLCASRSLLWNTEAFFGQGTRLTVV.

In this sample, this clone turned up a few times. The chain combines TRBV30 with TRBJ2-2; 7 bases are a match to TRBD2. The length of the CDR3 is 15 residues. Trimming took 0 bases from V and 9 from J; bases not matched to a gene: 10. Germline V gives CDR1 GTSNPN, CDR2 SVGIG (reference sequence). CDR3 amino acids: CAWSVTSAYPRELFF. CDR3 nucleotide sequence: TGTGCCTGGAGTGTCACTAGCGCCTACCCACGGGAGCTGTTTTTT.

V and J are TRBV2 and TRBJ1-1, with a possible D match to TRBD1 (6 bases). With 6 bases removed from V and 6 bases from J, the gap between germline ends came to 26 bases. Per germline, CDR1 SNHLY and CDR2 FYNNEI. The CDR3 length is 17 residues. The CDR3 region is CASRRGKTGGEGAEAFF. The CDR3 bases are TGTGCCAGCAGGCGGGGCAAAACAGGTGGGGAGGGGGCTGAAGCTTTCTTT.

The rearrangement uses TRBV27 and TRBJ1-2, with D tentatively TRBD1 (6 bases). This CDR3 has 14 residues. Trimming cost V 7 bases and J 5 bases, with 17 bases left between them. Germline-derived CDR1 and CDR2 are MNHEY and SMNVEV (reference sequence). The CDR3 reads CASKLATGRYGYTF. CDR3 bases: TGTGCCAGCAAACTTGCCACAGGGCGTTATGGCTACACCTTC.